The 23 T cell receptor beta chains presented below share a single source sample, sequenced in a study of cytomegalovirus exposure and HLA in healthy donors. In the PCR, 60 Vbeta and 13 Jbeta primers were used. Assay: immunoSEQ multiplex PCR; the TCRdb copy retains only in-frame clones and omits some. Among over 55,000 clones listed, roughly nine tenths were seen once. Sequencing used PBMCs. Receptor source: a woman aged 25 to 39 in good health and CMV-seropositive.

V and J are TRBV5-1 and TRBJ2-7; TRBD1 is a possible D gene (5 bases). The CDR3 is 14 residues long. The germline V gene encodes CDR1 SGHRS and CDR2 YFSETQ. V was pared by 2 bases and J by 2 bases, with 11 bases between. The CDR3 region has the DNA TGCGCCAGCAGCTTATCATCCAGGGCCTACGAGCAGTACTTC. Residues: CASSLSSRAYEQYF.

The CDR3 reads CASTPLAGGTYEQYF. The CDR3, as DNA: TGTGCCAGCACCCCCCTAGCGGGAGGTACCTACGAGCAGTACTTC. This chain links TRBV6-5 with TRBJ2-7; TRBD2 matches 11 bases. V was clipped by 7 bases and J by 2 bases; unmatched bases: 7. The CDR3 is 15 residues long. CDR1 is MNHEY and CDR2 is SVGAGI in the germline V gene.

The CDR3 reads CASSDGGVHEQYF. The DNA of the CDR3 is TGTGCCAGCAGTGACGGGGGAGTCCACGAGCAGTACTTC. The chain has TRBV2 and TRBJ2-7; tentative D call: TRBD2 (6 bases). The CDR3 has 13 amino acids. Germline lookup yields CDR1 SNHLY and CDR2 FYNNEI. V was trimmed by 3 bases and J by 5 bases, leaving 11 bases between them.

This chain uses TRBV5-1 with TRBJ2-1, with TRBD1 matching 8 bases. The germline CDR1 and CDR2 sequences are SGHRS and YFSETQ. Trimming at V came to 4 bases and at J to 4 bases, leaving 10 bases not matched to a gene. This CDR3 contains 16 residues. This CDR3 is CASSPQGQGVYNEQFF. The CDR3 nucleotides read TGCGCCAGCAGCCCTCAAGGACAGGGCGTGTACAATGAGCAGTTCTTC.

The gene calls are TRBV28 and TRBJ1-3, with 7 bases lining up with TRBD1. CDR3 length: 14 residues. CDR1 and CDR2 from the germline V gene are MDHEN and SYDVKM. Germline trimming cut 10 bases from V and 2 bases from J; bases unmatched to any gene: 8. The CDR3 here is CATLGRGPGNTIYF. The CDR3 bases are TGTGCCACCCTCGGGAGGGGGCCTGGAAACACCATATATTTT.

The table lists this clone with a count of one. Written as DNA, the CDR3 is TGTGCCAGCAGCTTTGTTTCTACGGGAGTTAGTCCAGATACGCAGTATTTT. Encoded protein: CASSFVSTGVSPDTQYF. The J gene is TRBJ2-3, the V gene TRBV5-5; weak D call: TRBD2 (6 bases). CDR1 SGHKS and CDR2 YYEKEE come from the germline V gene (reference sequence). V lost 2 bases, J lost 4 bases, and 20 bases lay in between. The CDR3 contains 17 residues. The variable domain in full, completed from reference TRBV5-5 and TRBJ2-3, reads DAGVTQSPTHLIKTRGQQVTLRCSPISGHKSVSWYQQVLGQGPQFIFQYYEKEERGRGNFPDRFSARQFPNYSSELNVNALLLGDSALYLCASSFVSTGVSPDTQYFGPGTRLTVL.

As for this clone: A read error may produce the germline difference seen at one junction end. The genes are TRBV7-9 and TRBJ2-7; 9 nucleotides agree with TRBD2. The CDR3 is 14 amino acids. Germline CDR1 is SEHNR and CDR2 is FQNEAQ (reference sequence). DNA of the CDR3: TGTGCCAGCAGCGTAGCGGGAGTAAAGTACGAGCAGTACTTC. Its protein is CASSVAGVKYEQYF.

The rearrangement uses TRBV4-1 and TRBJ2-3; perhaps TRBD1 as D (5 bases). Between the trimmed V and J ends, which lost 3 bases and 0 bases, there was a span of 10 bases. The CDR3 has 15 residues. Germline CDR1 MGHRA, CDR2 YSYEKL. DNA for the CDR3: TGCGCCAGCAGCCAGACAGTTACTAGCACAGATACGCAGTATTTT. Protein sequence: CASSQTVTSTDTQYF.

The chain recombines TRBV5-1 with TRBJ2-7, with TRBD2 identical over 10 bases. This CDR3 comprises 15 residues. CDR1 and CDR2 (germline): SGHRS, YFSETQ. V dropped 1 base and J dropped 7; count of bases not matched to a gene: 8. The CDR3, as DNA: TGCGCCAGCAGCTTGACAGCGGGAGGGTTAGGGGAGCAGTACTTC. Translating gives CASSLTAGGLGEQYF.

This chain connects TRBV19 to TRBJ2-3; 9 positions match TRBD2. This CDR3 is 15 amino acids long. Germline lookup yields CDR1 LNHDA and CDR2 SQIVND (reference sequence). V trimming: 1 base; J trimming: 4 bases; junction bases outside the gene matches: 3. In DNA, the CDR3 is TGTGCCAGTAGTATAGGCGGGAGGGTCGCAGATACGCAGTATTTT. Amino acids: CASSIGGRVADTQYF.

V usage is TRBV9 and J usage is TRBJ2-2; D not resolved. The CDR3 totals 12 residues. V was shortened by 2 bases and J by 6 bases, with 5 bases between the two germline ends. Germline CDR1 and CDR2: SGDLS and YYNGEE. This chain's CDR3 is CASSVGPGELFF. DNA for the CDR3: TGTGCCAGCAGCGTGGGCCCCGGGGAGCTGTTTTTT.

This clone has a handful of counts. DNA of the CDR3: TGTGCCAGCAAAGAATTAGCGGGAGACGACACCGGGGAGCTGTTTTTT. Translated: CASKELAGDDTGELFF. The gene calls are TRBV6-4 and TRBJ2-2; 9 bases are shared with TRBD2. The germline V gene has CDR1 MRHNA and CDR2 SNTAGT. V dropped 7 bases and J dropped 3; count of bases not matched to a gene: 9. CDR3 length equals 16 residues.

The J gene is TRBJ1-2, the V gene TRBV27; 7 bases are a match to TRBD1. Losses at the gene ends were 5 bases for V and 8 bases for J; bases not matched to a gene: 8. Germline V gene lookup returns CDR1 MNHEY and CDR2 SMNVEV (reference sequence). The CDR3 is made up of 13 amino acids. The CDR3 region is CASSPTGSYGYTF. CDR3 bases: TGTGCCAGCAGTCCGACAGGGTCGTACGGCTACACCTTC.

Here the CDR3 DNA reads TGCGCCAGCAGCCAAGGACTAGCGGGAAAGACAGATACGCAGTATTTT. Translating it yields CASSQGLAGKTDTQYF. The gene calls are TRBV4-1 and TRBJ2-3, with 11 bases fitting TRBD2. The CDR3 spans 16 residues. Germline values: CDR1 MGHRA, CDR2 YSYEKL. V lost 1 base, J lost 3 bases, and 3 bases stayed unmatched.

The chain combines TRBV28 with TRBJ2-7; a weak D match, TRBD1 (6 bases). This CDR3 region has 14 residues. Germline V gene lookup returns CDR1 MDHEN and CDR2 SYDVKM. Trimming pared 3 bases from V and 3 bases from J, leaving 12 bases between. This CDR3 reads CASSLTTGLYEQYF. The CDR3 coding sequence is TGTGCCAGCAGTTTGACCACAGGGCTCTACGAGCAGTACTTC. Full variable domain (missing parts from reference TRBV28 and TRBJ2-7): DVKVTQSSRYLVKRTGEKVFLECVQDMDHENMFWYRQDPGLGLRLIYFSYDVKMKEKGDIPEGYSVSREKKERFSLILESASTNQTSMYLCASSLTTGLYEQYFGPGTRLTVT.

CDR3: CASSPLQETQYF. DNA for the CDR3: TGTGCCAGCAGTCCACTTCAAGAGACCCAGTACTTC. The rearrangement uses TRBV5-5 and TRBJ2-5; no clear D gene. Trimming pared 5 bases from V and 2 bases from J, leaving 7 bases between. Germline V gene sequence: CDR1 SGHKS, CDR2 YYEKEE (reference sequence). The CDR3 spans 12 residues.

The chain links TRBV4-1 to TRBJ2-5, with a tentative D call TRBD2 (5 bases). Trimming left V 2 bases short and J 1 base short, with 14 bases between. CDR1 and CDR2 from the germline V gene are MGHRA and YSYEKL. The CDR3 has 16 amino acids. The CDR3 nucleotides are TGCGCCAGCAGCCAAAACGCGGGCCTCAGCCAAGAGACCCAGTACTTC. Amino acid sequence: CASSQNAGLSQETQYF.

On this clone itself: The junction departs from germline at one end; a sequencing error may be responsible. V usage is TRBV4-1 and J usage is TRBJ2-7, with 8 bases fitting TRBD2. CDR1 MGHRA and CDR2 YSYEKL come from the germline V gene. This CDR3 comprises 15 residues. The CDR3 DNA reads TGCGCCGGCAGCCCTAGATCCACTAGCGGCTACGAGCAGTACTTC. Amino acids: CAGSPRSTSGYEQYF.

The J gene is TRBJ2-7, the V gene TRBV7-6; 9 bases map to TRBD2. CDR1 SGHVS and CDR2 FNYEAQ come from the germline V gene. J was trimmed by 0 bases and V by 5 bases; bases with no gene match: 8. The CDR3 length is 16 residues. CDR3 residues: CASSAFLAGLSYEQYF. The DNA of the CDR3 is TGTGCCAGCAGCGCCTTCCTAGCGGGGCTCTCCTACGAGCAGTACTTC.

The chain has TRBV4-1 and TRBJ2-2, with D perhaps TRBD2 (6 bases). This CDR3 spans 15 amino acids. Trimming shortened V by 1 base and J by 4 bases, and 10 bases separated the two germline ends. CDR1 and CDR2 (germline): MGHRA, YSYEKL. Here the CDR3 DNA reads TGCGCCAGCAGCCAAGCAGGCGGGACCACCGGGGAGCTGTTTTTT. Translating gives CASSQAGGTTGELFF.

The rearrangement uses TRBV7-3 and TRBJ2-1, with D unresolved. V lost 0 bases to trimming and J lost 8 bases, with 8 bases between them. CDR3 length: 13 amino acids. Per germline, CDR1 SGHTA and CDR2 FQGTGA. The CDR3 here is CASSLTTADEQFF. In DNA, the CDR3 is TGTGCCAGCAGCTTAACGACTGCCGATGAGCAGTTCTTC.

This chain connects TRBV6-5 to TRBJ1-5, with a weak D call TRBD1 (6 bases). Germline V gene sequence: CDR1 MNHEY, CDR2 SVGAGI. With 2 bases removed from V and 6 bases from J, the gap between germline ends came to 14 bases. This CDR3 is 15 amino acids long. CDR3 in amino acids: CASSYGRGRGQPQHF. The CDR3, as DNA: TGTGCCAGCAGTTACGGCAGGGGAAGAGGTCAGCCCCAGCATTTT.

This chain connects TRBV28 to TRBJ2-7, with TRBD2 matching 7 bases. Unmatched junction bases numbered 18, after V lost 5 bases and J lost 2 bases. Germline lookup yields CDR1 MDHEN and CDR2 SYDVKM. The CDR3 totals 18 residues. In DNA form, the CDR3 reads TGTGCCAGCAGTCACGAGTTGTTCGGCGGGAGAGGAACCTACGAGCAGTACTTC. Its protein product is CASSHELFGGRGTYEQYF.